Listed here are 11 T cell receptor beta chains from one sample, sequenced in a study of T cells in Graves' hyperthyroidism and ophthalmopathy. Amplification of TCR beta CDR3 regions used RNA as the template. In the first-round RT-PCR of the TCR CDR3, the HTBI primer set was used. Via MiXCR, TCRdb re-called the multiplex PCR reads, giving one row per CDR3 protein. The sample holds under 500,000 distinct CDR3 sequences, around 15% seen once. Source material: blood. These receptors were collected from a man aged 50-59 years with Graves' ophthalmopathy.

This clonotype was found a few times. The gene calls are TRBV25-1 and TRBJ1-2; no clear D gene. The germline V gene encodes CDR1 MGHDK and CDR2 SYGVNS. V dropped 5 bases and J dropped 0 bases, with 10 bases sitting between them. The CDR3 is 14 amino acids. CDR3 residues: CASSSPGSNYGYTF. As DNA, the CDR3 is TGTGCCAGCAGTTCACCAGGATCTAACTATGGCTACACCTTC.

This clonotype was recorded at least ten times. CDR3 in DNA: TGTGCCAGCAGCCTAACTGCGGCTGGGGAAGCTTTCTTT. As protein: CASSLTAAGEAFF. The chain links TRBV27 to TRBJ1-1; D unresolved. The germline gives CDR1 MNHEY, CDR2 SMNVEV (reference sequence). Trimming removed 6 bases at V and 8 bases at J, with 16 bases between. The CDR3 loop spans 13 amino acids.

This clonotype was observed a handful of times. The chain links TRBV12-3 or TRBV12-4 to TRBJ1-6, with D tentatively TRBD1 (5 bases). This CDR3 is 13 amino acids long. Trimming removed 4 bases from V and 10 bases from J, with 11 bases in between. The CDR3 reads CASSSGWRSPLHF. The CDR3 nucleotides read TGTGCCAGCAGTTCAGGGTGGAGATCACCCCTCCACTTT.

This clonotype was detected ten times or more. The chain links TRBV27 to TRBJ1-1; no firm D call. Germline V CDR1 and CDR2: MNHEY, SMNVEV (reference sequence). The CDR3 extends over 13 amino acids. V gave up 5 bases and J gave up 1 base, with 8 bases separating them. The CDR3 spells CASSIGRNTEAFF. Here the CDR3 DNA reads TGTGCCAGCAGTATCGGACGGAACACTGAAGCTTTCTTT.

The rearrangement links TRBV20-1 to TRBJ2-1, with 16 bases identical to TRBD2. Trimming cost V 5 bases and J 6 bases; bases outside gene matches: 10. Germline CDR1 and CDR2: DFQATT and SNEGSKA (reference sequence). CDR3 length equals 17 residues. The CDR3 bases are TGCAGTGCTCCGGGACTAGCGGGAGGGCCGGGCTTCAATGAGCAGTTCTTC. Its protein product is CSAPGLAGGPGFNEQFF.

The chain joins TRBV24-1 to TRBJ2-2; the D gene is possibly TRBD1 (6 bases). Germline loops: CDR1 KGHDR, CDR2 SFDVKD. V was shortened by 4 bases and J by 0 bases, with 14 bases between the two germline ends. This CDR3 contains 17 residues. In nucleotides, the CDR3 is TGTGCCACCAGTGAGGTCCAAGGGGGTCCGAACACCGGGGAGCTGTTTTTT. It is translated as CATSEVQGGPNTGELFF.

With respect to this clonotype: A much larger clone differs from this one at a single base, so this may be a read error. This chain joins TRBV30 and TRBJ2-1; TRBD2 agrees at 8 bases. Per the germline V gene, CDR1 is GTSNPN and CDR2 is SVGIG (reference sequence). This CDR3 is built from 15 residues. The V and J ends lost 2 bases and 6 bases, in that order; junction bases with no gene match: 9. The CDR3, as DNA: TGTGCCTGGAGTCCATTCAGGCGGGAGGTCAATGAGCAGTTCTTC. Protein sequence: CAWSPFRREVNEQFF.

The table lists this clonotype with many counts. The chain joins TRBV7-6 to TRBJ2-1, with D tentatively TRBD2 (6 bases). The length of the CDR3 is 15 residues. Trimming took off 2 bases at V and 8 bases at J, with 16 bases between the two ends. Germline lookup yields CDR1 SGHVS and CDR2 FNYEAQ. The DNA of the CDR3 is TGTGCCAGCAGCTTACGCCGGGGGTCGGGCTATGAGCAGTTCTTC. This gives the protein CASSLRRGSGYEQFF.

This clonotype has ten or more counts. The chain uses TRBV2 and TRBJ1-5, with 7 bases fitting TRBD1. The CDR3 totals 15 residues. Germline CDR1 SNHLY, CDR2 FYNNEI. Germline trimming cut 5 bases from V and 0 bases from J; bases unmatched to any gene: 4. The CDR3 DNA follows: TGTGCCAGCAGTTTGGACAGGACTAGCAATCAGCCCCAGCATTTT. This translates into CASSLDRTSNQPQHF.

The genes are TRBV20-1 and TRBJ1-5, with D possibly being TRBD1 (6 bases). V lost 0 bases and J 2 bases, leaving 17 bases between the germline ends. The CDR3 runs to 17 residues. In germline, CDR1 is DFQATT, CDR2 SNEGSKA (reference sequence). The chain's CDR3 is CSARDATGGSRNQPQHF. The CDR3 DNA reads TGCAGTGCTAGAGATGCGACGGGGGGCTCTCGCAATCAGCCCCAGCATTTT.

This clonotype was found many times. This chain links TRBV20-1 with TRBJ2-7; D perhaps matches TRBD1 (6 bases). The V end lost 6 bases, the J end lost 0 bases, and 15 bases lay between the germline ends. The CDR3 sequence is 14 residues long. Germline lookup yields CDR1 DFQATT and CDR2 SNEGSKA (reference sequence). CDR3 coding DNA: TGCAGTGCAAACAGGGTCCCCAACTCCTACGAGCAGTACTTC. Protein sequence: CSANRVPNSYEQYF.